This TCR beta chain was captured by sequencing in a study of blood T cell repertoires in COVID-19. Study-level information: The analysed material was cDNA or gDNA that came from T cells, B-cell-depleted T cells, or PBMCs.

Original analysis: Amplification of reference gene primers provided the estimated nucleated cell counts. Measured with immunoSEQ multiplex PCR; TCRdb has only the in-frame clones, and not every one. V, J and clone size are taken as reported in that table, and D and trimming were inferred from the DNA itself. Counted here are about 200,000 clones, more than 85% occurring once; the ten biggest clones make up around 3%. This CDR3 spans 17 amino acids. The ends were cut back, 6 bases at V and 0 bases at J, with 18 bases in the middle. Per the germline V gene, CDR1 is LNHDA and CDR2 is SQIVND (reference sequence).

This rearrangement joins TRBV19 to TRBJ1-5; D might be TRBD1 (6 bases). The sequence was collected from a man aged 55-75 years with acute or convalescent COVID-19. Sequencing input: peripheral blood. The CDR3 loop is CASSLEPGAYSNQPQHF. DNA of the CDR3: TGTGCCAGTAGCCTAGAACCAGGGGCCTATAGCAATCAGCCCCAGCATTTT.